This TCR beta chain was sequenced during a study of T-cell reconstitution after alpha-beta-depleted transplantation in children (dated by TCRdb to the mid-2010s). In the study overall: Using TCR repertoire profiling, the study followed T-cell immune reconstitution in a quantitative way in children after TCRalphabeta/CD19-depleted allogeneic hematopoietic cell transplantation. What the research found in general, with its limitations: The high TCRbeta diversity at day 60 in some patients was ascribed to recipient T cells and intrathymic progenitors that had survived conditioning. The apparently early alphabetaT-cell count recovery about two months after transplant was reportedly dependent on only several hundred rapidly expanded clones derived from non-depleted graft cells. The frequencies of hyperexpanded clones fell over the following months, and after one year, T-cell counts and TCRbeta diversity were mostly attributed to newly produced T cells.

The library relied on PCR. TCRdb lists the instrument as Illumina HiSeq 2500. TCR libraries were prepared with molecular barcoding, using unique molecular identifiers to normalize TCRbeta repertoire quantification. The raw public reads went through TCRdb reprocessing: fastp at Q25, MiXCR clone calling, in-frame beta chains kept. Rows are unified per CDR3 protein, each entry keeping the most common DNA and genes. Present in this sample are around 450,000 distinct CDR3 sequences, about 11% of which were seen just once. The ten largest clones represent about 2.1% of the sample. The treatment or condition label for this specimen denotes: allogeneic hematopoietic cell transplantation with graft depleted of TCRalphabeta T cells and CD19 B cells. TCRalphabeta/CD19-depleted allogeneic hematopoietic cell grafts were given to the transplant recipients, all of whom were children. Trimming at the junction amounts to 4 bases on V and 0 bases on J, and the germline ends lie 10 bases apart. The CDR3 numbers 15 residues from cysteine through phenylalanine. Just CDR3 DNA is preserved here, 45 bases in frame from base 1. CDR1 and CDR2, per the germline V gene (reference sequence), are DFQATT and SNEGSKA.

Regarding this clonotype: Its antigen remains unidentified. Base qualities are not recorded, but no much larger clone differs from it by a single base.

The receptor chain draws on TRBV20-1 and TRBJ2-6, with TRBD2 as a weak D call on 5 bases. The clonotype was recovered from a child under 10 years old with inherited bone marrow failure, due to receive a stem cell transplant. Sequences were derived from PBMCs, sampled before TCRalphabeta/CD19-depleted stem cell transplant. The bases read TGCAGTGCTACAGGAGGCATCTCTGGGGCCAACGTCCTGACTTTC. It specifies CSATGGISGANVLTF.